This T cell receptor (beta chain) was captured by sequencing in a study of control samples from healthy donors and cancer patients. Trimming at V came to 4 bases and at J to 0 bases, leaving 12 bases not matched to a gene. Looked up from germline, CDR1 is MNHEY and CDR2 is SMNVEV (reference sequence). This CDR3 has 19 residues. Only in-frame clones appear in the TCRdb table, and some are missing; sequencing was by immunoSEQ multiplex PCR. This table holds 150,000 to 200,000 clones, approximately 94% found once. Sequenced: blood. The chain is built from TRBV27 and TRBJ2-6; 7 nucleotides align to TRBD1. The TCR comes from a man aged 25 to 45 in good health. The CDR3 region has the DNA TGTGCCAGCAGTTCACCTGCCCGACAGGGCCACTCTGGGGCCAACGTCCTGACTTTC. It specifies CASSSPARQGHSGANVLTF.